A single sample is the source of the 6 T cell receptor beta chains below, sequenced in a study of regulatory T cells in long-lasting Graves disease. Time point: newly diagnosed GD, antithyroid drugs for less than 3 months. Preparation of the TCR library used RNA extracted from PBMCs. Sequencing libraries for TCR beta were prepared with iRepertoire HTBI primers and Arm-PCR of CDR3 regions. From the multiplex PCR reads, TCRdb called clonotypes with MiXCR, one entry per CDR3 protein. The profile covers some 250,000 distinct CDR3 sequences, with around 19% appearing a single time and about 14% taken by the ten largest. A further study also used this sample, focusing on T cells in Graves' hyperthyroidism and ophthalmopathy.

The sample here was peripheral blood mononuclear cells (PBMCs), taken at new diagnosis, from a patient treated with antithyroid drugs. All receptors derive from a woman aged 25 to 39 with Graves disease.

This clonotype was found many times. V gene TRBV20-1 combines with J gene TRBJ1-2, with 7 bases lining up with TRBD1. The CDR3 has 14 amino acids. Germline loops: CDR1 DFQATT, CDR2 SNEGSKA (reference sequence). Losses at the gene ends were 0 bases for V and 7 bases for J; bases not matched to a gene: 8. This CDR3 is CSARENRGSSGYTF. CDR3 nucleotide sequence: TGCAGTGCTAGAGAAAACAGGGGTTCTTCTGGCTACACCTTC.

The chain recombines TRBV24-1 with TRBJ2-2, with 10 bases aligning to TRBD1. The CDR3 sequence is 14 residues long. Germline V gene data show CDR1 as KGHDR and CDR2 as SFDVKD. Germline trimming cut 10 bases from V and 3 bases from J; bases unmatched to any gene: 4. Here the CDR3 reads CATSGTGDTGELFF. The CDR3 bases are TGTGCCACGTCTGGGACAGGGGACACCGGGGAGCTGTTTTTT.

This clonotype was counted at least ten times. The DNA of the CDR3 is TGTGCCAGCAGCGTAGAGCCTACCCTAGGGTACGAGCAGTACTTC. Protein product: CASSVEPTLGYEQYF. The rearrangement links TRBV9 to TRBJ2-7; the D is unclear. Trimming took off 0 bases at V and 4 bases at J, with 14 bases between the two ends. Germline V gene data show CDR1 as SGDLS and CDR2 as YYNGEE. The CDR3 is 15 amino acids.

This clonotype was counted many times. The rearrangement joins TRBV2 to TRBJ2-1; D possibly corresponds to TRBD2 (6 bases). The V end was cut by 4 bases, the J end by 6 bases, with 13 bases between. Germline-derived CDR1 and CDR2 are SNHLY and FYNNEI. The CDR3 is 14 amino acids. In nucleotides, the CDR3 is TGTGCCAGCAGTGGCGGGACGAGCCGCAATGAGCAGTTCTTC. This codes for CASSGGTSRNEQFF.

Many counts were recorded for this clonotype. The J gene is TRBJ2-1, the V gene TRBV6-1, with 7 nucleotides matching TRBD1. The CDR3 is made up of 17 amino acids. Germline trimming cut 5 bases from V and 4 bases from J; bases unmatched to any gene: 14. In germline, CDR1 is MNHNS, CDR2 SASEGT. Here the CDR3 DNA reads TGTGCCAGCAGTATTTTGACAGGGACCACCCTTTACAATGAGCAGTTCTTC. It encodes CASSILTGTTLYNEQFF.

This clonotype appeared many times. This CDR3 reads CASSRGTSYEQYF. The CDR3 coding sequence is TGTGCCAGCAGCCGTGGGACTTCCTACGAGCAGTACTTC. The genes are TRBV3-1 and TRBJ2-7; TRBD2 might be the D (6 bases). The germline V and J ends were trimmed by 4 bases and 1 base, with 8 bases remaining between them. There are 13 residues in the CDR3. Germline CDR1 is LGHDT and CDR2 is YNNKEL (reference sequence).